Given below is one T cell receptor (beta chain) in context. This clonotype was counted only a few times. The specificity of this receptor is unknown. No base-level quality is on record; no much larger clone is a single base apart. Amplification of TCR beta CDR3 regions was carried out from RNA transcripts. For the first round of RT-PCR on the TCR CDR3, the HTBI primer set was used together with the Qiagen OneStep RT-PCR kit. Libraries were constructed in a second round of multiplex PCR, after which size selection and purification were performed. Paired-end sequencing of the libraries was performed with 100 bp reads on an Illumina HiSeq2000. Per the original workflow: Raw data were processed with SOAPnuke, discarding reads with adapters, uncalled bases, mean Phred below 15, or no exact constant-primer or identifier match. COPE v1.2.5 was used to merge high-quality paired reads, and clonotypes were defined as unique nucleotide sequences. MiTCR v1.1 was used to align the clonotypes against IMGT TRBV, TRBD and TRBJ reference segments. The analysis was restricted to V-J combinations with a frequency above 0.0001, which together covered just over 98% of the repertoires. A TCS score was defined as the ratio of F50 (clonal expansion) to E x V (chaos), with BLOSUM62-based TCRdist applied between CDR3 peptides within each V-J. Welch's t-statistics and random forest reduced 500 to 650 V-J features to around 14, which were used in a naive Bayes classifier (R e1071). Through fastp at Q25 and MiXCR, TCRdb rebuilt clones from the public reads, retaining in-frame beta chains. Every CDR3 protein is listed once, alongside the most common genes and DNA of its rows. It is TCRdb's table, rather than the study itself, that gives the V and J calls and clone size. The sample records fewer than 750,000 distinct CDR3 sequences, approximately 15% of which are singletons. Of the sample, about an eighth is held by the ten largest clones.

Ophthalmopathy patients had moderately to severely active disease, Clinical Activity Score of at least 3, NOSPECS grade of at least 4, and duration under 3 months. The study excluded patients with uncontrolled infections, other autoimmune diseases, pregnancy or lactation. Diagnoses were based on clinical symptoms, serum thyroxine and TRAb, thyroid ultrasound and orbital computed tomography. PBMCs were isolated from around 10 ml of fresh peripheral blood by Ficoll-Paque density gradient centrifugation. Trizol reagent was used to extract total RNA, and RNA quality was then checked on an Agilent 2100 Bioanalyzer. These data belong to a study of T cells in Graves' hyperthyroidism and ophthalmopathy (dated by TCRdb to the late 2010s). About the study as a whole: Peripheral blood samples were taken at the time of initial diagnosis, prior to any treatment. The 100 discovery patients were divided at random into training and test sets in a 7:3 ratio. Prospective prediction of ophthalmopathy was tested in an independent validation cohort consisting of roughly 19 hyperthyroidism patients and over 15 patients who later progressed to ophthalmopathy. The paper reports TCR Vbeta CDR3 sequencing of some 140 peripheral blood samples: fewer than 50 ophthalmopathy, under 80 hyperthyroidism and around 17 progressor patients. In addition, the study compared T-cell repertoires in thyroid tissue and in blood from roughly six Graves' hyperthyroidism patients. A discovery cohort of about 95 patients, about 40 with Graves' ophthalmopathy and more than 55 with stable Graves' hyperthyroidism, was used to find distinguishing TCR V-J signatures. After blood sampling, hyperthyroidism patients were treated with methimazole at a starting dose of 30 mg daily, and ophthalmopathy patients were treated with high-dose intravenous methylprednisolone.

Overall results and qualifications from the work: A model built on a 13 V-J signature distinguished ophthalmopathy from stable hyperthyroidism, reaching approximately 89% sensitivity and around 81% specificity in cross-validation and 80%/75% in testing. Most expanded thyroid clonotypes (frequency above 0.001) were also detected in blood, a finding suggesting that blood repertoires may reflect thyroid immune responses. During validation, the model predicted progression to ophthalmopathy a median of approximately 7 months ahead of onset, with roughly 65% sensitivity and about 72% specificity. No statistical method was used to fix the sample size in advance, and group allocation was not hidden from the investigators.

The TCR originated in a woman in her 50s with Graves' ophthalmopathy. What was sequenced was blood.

The DNA sequence is as follows: TGCGCCAGCAGCCAAGATCTTCCAGGGAGCTATGGCTACACCTTC. Its product reads: CASSQDLPGSYGYTF. The chain uses TRBV4-1 and TRBJ1-2; the D segment could be TRBD1, given 5 matching bases. The germline ends are 12 bases apart after V is trimmed by 0 bases and J by 4 bases. Sequences MGHRA (CDR1) and YSYEKL (CDR2) are obtained from the germline V gene. Taken from cysteine to phenylalanine, the CDR3 has 15 residues. Only CDR3 DNA remains: 45 bases, in frame from the first base.